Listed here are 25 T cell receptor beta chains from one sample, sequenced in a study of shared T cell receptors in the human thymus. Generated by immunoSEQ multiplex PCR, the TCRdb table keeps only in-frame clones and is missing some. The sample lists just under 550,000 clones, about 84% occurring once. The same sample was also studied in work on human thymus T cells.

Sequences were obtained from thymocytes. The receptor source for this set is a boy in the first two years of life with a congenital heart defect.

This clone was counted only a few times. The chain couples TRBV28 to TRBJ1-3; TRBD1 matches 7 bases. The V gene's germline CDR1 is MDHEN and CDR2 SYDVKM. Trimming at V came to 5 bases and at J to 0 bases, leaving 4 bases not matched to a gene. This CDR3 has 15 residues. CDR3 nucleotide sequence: TGTGCCAGCAGTGGCCAGGGGGGCTCTGGAAACACCATATATTTT. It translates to CASSGQGGSGNTIYF.

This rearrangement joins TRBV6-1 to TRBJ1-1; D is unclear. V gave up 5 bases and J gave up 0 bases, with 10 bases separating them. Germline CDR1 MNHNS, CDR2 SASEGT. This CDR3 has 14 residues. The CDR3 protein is CASSTLNLNTEAFF. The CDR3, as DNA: TGTGCCAGCAGTACGCTAAATCTGAACACTGAAGCTTTCTTT.

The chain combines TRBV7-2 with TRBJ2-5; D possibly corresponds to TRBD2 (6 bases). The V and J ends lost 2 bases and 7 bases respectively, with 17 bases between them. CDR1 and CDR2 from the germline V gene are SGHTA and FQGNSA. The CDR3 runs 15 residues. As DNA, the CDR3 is TGTGCCAGCAGCTTACTTAGCGGAGCGAGGGGGACCCAGTACTTC. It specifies CASSLLSGARGTQYF.

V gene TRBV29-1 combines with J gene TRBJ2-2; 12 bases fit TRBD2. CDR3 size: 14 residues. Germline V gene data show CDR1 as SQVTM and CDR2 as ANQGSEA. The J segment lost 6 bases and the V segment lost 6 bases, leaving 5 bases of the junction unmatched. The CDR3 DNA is TGCAGCGTCCTCCTAGCGGGAGGGCCCGGGGAGCTGTTTTTT. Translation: CSVLLAGGPGELFF.

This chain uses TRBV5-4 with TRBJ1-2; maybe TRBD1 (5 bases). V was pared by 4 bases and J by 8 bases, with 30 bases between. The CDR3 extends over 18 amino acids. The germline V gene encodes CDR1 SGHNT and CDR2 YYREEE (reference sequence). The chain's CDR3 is CASSRSAPGGKGGTGYTF. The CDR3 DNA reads TGTGCCAGCAGCCGATCCGCGCCGGGAGGGAAGGGTGGGACGGGCTACACCTTC.

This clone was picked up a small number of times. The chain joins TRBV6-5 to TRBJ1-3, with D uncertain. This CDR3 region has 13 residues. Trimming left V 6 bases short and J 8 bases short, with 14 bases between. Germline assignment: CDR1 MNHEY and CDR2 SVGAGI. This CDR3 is CASSPNWAHTIYF. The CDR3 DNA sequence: TGTGCCAGCAGCCCGAATTGGGCCCACACCATATATTTT.

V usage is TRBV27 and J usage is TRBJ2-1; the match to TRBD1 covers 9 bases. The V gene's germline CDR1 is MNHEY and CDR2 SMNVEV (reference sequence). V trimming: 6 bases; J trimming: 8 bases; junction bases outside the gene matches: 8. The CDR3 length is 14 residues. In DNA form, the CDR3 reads TGTGCCAGCAGGGCCTTACAGGGGGCCCATGAGCAGTTCTTC. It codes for CASRALQGAHEQFF.

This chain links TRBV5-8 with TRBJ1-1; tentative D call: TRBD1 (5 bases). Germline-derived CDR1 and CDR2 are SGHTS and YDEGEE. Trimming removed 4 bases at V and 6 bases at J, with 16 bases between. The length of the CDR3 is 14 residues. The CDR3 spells CASSKLGGRAEAFF. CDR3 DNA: TGTGCCAGCAGCAAACTCGGGGGGAGGGCTGAAGCTTTCTTT.

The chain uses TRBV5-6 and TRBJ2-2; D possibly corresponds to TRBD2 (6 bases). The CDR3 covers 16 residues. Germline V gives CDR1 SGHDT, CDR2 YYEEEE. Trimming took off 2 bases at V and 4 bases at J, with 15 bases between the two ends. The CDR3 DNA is TGTGCCAGCAGCTTCGGGGGACCTTTACCCACCGGGGAGCTGTTTTTT. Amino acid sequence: CASSFGGPLPTGELFF.

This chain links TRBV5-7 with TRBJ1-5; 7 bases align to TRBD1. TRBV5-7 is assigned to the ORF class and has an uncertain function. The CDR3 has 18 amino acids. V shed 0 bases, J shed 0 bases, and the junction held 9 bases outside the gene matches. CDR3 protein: CASSLVQGTPVSNQPQHF. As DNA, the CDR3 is TGTGCCAGCAGCTTGGTACAGGGGACCCCCGTTAGCAATCAGCCCCAGCATTTT.

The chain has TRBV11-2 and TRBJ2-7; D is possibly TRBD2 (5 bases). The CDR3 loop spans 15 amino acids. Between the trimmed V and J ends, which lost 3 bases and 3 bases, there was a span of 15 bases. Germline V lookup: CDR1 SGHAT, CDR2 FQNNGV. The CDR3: CASSLRLKKNYEQYF. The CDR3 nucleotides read TGTGCCAGCAGCTTGAGACTAAAAAAAAACTACGAGCAGTACTTC.

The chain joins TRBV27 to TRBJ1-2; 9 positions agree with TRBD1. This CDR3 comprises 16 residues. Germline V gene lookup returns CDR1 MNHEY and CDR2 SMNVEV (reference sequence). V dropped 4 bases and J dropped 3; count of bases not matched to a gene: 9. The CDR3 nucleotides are TGTGCCAGCAGTTCCAACAGGGGGCGCAGGGACTATGGCTACACCTTC. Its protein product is CASSSNRGRRDYGYTF.

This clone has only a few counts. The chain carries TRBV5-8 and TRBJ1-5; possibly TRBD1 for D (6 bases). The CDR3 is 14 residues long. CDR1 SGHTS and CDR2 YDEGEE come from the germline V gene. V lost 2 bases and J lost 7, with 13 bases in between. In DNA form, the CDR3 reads TGTGCCAGCAGCTTCCCCCCAGGGGTACAGCCCCAGCATTTT. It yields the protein CASSFPPGVQPQHF.

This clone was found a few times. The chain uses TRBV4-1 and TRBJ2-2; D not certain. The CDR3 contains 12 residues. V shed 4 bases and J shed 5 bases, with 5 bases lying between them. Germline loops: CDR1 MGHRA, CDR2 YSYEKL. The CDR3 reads CASSPQTGELFF. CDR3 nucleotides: TGCGCCAGCAGCCCACAAACCGGGGAGCTGTTTTTT.

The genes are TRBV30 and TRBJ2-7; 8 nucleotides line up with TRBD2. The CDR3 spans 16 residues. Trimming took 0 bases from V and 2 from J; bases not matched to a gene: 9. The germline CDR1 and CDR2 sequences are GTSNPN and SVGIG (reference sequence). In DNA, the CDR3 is TGTGCCTGGAGTGTACGGATGGCGGGAGGCCCCTACGAGCAGTACTTC. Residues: CAWSVRMAGGPYEQYF. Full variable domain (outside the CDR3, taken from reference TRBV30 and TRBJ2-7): SQTIHQWPATLVQPVGSPLSLECTVEGTSNPNLYWYRQAAGRGLQLLFYSVGIGQISSEVPQNLSASRPQDRQFILSSKKLLLSDSGFYLCAWSVRMAGGPYEQYFGPGTRLTVT.

DNA of the CDR3: TGTGCCAGCAGTGAAGGCCGGGACAGGGGAGCCCTGGAAGGGTGTCCTCTCTATGGCTACACCTTC. Translating it yields CASSEGRDRGALEGCPLYGYTF. The V call is TRBV6-1, the J call TRBJ1-2, with 10 bases that match TRBD1. Germline V gene data show CDR1 as MNHNS and CDR2 as SASEGT. The CDR3 is 22 amino acids. The V gene end was trimmed by 1 base and the J gene end by 4 bases; junction bases not matched to a gene: 24.

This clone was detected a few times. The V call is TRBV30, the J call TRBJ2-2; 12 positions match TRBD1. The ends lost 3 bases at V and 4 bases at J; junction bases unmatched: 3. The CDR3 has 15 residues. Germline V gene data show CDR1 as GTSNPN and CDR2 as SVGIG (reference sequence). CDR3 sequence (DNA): TGTGCCTGGAGCCCGGGACAGGGGGCCACCGGGGAGCTGTTTTTT. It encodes CAWSPGQGATGELFF.

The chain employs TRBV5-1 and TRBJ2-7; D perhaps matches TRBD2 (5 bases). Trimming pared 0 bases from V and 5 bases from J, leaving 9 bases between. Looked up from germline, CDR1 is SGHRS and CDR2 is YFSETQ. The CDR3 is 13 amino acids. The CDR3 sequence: CASSLGGFHEQYF. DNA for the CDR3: TGCGCCAGCAGCTTGGGAGGGTTCCACGAGCAGTACTTC.

The CDR3 loop is CASSSTPGLAKSSYEQYF. CDR3 nucleotide sequence: TGTGCCAGCAGCTCTACACCGGGACTAGCCAAAAGCTCCTACGAGCAGTACTTC. The chain links TRBV7-9 to TRBJ2-7; 9 nucleotides match TRBD2. CDR3 length: 18 residues. V lost 4 bases to trimming and J lost 0 bases; unmatched junction nucleotides: 13. Germline loops: CDR1 SEHNR, CDR2 FQNEAQ (reference sequence).

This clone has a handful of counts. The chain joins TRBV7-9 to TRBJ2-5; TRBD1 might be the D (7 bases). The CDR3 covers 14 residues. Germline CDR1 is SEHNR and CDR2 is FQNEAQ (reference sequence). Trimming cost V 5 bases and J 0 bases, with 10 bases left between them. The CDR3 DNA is TGTGCCAGCAGCGCGGGACAGTACCAAGAGACCCAGTACTTC. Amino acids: CASSAGQYQETQYF.

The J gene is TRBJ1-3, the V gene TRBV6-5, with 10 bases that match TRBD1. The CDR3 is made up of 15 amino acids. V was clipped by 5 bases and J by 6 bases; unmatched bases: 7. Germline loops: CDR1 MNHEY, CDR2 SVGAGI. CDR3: CASSRDRGVENTIYF. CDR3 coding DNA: TGTGCCAGCAGTAGGGACAGGGGAGTCGAAAACACCATATATTTT.

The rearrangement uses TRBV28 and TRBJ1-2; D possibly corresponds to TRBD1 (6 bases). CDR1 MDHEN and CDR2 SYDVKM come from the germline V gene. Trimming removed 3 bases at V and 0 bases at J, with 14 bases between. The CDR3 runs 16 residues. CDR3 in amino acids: CASSFRRQVANYGYTF. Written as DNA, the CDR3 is TGTGCCAGCAGTTTCCGGCGACAGGTCGCTAACTATGGCTACACCTTC.

The CDR3 spells CASSQDPPGGGLYEQYF. CDR3 DNA sequence: TGCGCCAGCAGCCAAGATCCCCCGGGGGGCGGCTTGTACGAGCAGTACTTC. The gene calls are TRBV4-1 and TRBJ2-7; TRBD2 is a possible D gene (7 bases). The CDR3 is 17 amino acids. V lost 0 bases, J lost 4 bases, and 19 bases lay in between. Germline V CDR1 and CDR2: MGHRA, YSYEKL.

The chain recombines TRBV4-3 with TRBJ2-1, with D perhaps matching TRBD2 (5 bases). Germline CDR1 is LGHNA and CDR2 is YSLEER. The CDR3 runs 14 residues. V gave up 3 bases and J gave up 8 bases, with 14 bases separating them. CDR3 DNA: TGCGCCAGCAGCCACAGGCACCCGAGGGATGAGCAGTTCTTC. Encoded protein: CASSHRHPRDEQFF.

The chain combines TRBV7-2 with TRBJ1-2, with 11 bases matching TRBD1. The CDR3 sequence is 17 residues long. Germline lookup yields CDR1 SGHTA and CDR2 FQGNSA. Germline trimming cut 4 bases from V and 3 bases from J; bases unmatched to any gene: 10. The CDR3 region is CASSCSPGQGEDYGYTF. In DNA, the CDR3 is TGTGCCAGCAGCTGTTCACCGGGACAGGGGGAAGACTATGGCTACACCTTC.